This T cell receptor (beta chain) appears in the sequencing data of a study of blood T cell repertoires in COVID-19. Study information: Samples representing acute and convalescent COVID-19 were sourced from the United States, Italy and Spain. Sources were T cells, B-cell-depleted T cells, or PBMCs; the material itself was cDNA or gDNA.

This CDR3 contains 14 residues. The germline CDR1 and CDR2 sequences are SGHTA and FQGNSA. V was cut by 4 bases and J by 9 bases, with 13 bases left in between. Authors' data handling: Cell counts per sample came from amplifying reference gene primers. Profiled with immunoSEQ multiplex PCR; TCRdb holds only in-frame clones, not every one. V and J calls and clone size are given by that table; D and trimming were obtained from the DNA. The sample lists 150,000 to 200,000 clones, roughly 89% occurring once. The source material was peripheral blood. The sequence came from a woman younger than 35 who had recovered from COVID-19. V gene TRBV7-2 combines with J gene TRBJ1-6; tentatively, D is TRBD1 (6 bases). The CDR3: CASSSGGGGSPLHF. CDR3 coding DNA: TGTGCCAGCAGCTCCGGGGGGGGCGGTTCACCCCTCCACTTT.